These T cell receptor beta chains were read from a single sample in a study of blood T cell repertoires in COVID-19. Using immunoSEQ multiplex PCR, the repertoire was profiled, and TCRdb retains in-frame clones only, with some absent. The sample lists 25,000 to 35,000 clones, roughly two thirds occurring once. Sequenced: peripheral blood. All receptors come from a human donor in a cohort sampled during active COVID-19. CDR3s include the opening cysteine and the closing phenylalanine or tryptophan. D genes are given only for firm matches. Not every row has a clone size; where given, it reads once, few, many or a size class.

V gene	D gene	clone size	J gene	CDR3 protein	CDR3 DNA
TRBV6-5	-	medium-sized	TRBJ2-6	CASSQGSSGANVLTF	TGTGCCAGCAGTCAGGGCAGCTCTGGGGCCAACGTCCTGACTTTC
TRBV27	TRBD1	-	TRBJ2-2	CASSLGDRGTGELFF	TGTGCCAGCAGTTTAGGGGACAGGGGCACCGGGGAGCTGTTTTTT
TRBV13	TRBD2	-	TRBJ2-3	CASSTDGLAGTPDTQYF	TGTGCCAGCAGCACCGACGGACTAGCGGGGACCCCAGATACGCAGTATTTT
TRBV10-2	-	-	TRBJ2-5	CASSEQGLETQYF	TGCGCCAGCAGTGAACAAGGACTGGAGACCCAGTACTTC
TRBV27	TRBD2	few	TRBJ2-1	CASRLAGGHEQFF	TGTGCCAGCAGACTAGCGGGAGGGCACGAGCAGTTCTTC
TRBV5-6	-	-	TRBJ2-5	CASSLEVQGFQETQYF	TGTGCCAGCAGCTTGGAGGTGCAGGGTTTTCAAGAGACCCAGTACTTC
TRBV12-3/TRBV12-4	-	-	TRBJ2-1	CASSFRQALFF	TGTGCCAGCAGTTTTAGACAGGCTCTTTTCTTC
TRBV7-9	TRBD1	-	TRBJ2-4	CASSSSLPGQGLAKNIQYF	TGTGCCAGCAGCAGCTCGTTGCCGGGACAGGGATTAGCCAAAAACATTCAGTACTTC
TRBV19	-	few	TRBJ2-7	CASSIKGTRGYEQYF	TGTGCCAGTAGTATAAAAGGGACTCGGGGCTACGAGCAGTACTTC
TRBV30	-	few	TRBJ1-6	CAWSGIEPGLLNSPLHF	TGTGCCTGGAGTGGAATAGAACCGGGACTGCTGAATTCACCCCTCCACTTT
TRBV27	TRBD1	-	TRBJ2-7	CASSLIPPWDRGQYEQYF	TGTGCCAGCAGTTTAATTCCGCCCTGGGACAGGGGGCAGTACGAGCAGTACTTC
TRBV10-3	TRBD2	-	TRBJ2-3	CAISEAAGAPDTQYF	TGTGCCATCAGTGAGGCAGCGGGGGCCCCAGATACGCAGTATTTT
TRBV5-1	-	-	TRBJ1-2	CASSLADLRRGYGYTF	TGCGCCAGCAGCTTGGCCGATCTTAGGAGGGGCTATGGCTACACCTTC
TRBV5-1	-	-	TRBJ2-3	CASSFKGSSTDTQYF	TGCGCCAGCAGCTTCAAGGGGTCTAGCACAGATACGCAGTATTTT
TRBV13	TRBD2	many	TRBJ2-7	CASSLRGSRYEQYF	TGTGCCAGCAGCTTACGCGGGAGTCGCTACGAGCAGTACTTC
TRBV6-5	-	-	TRBJ2-1	CASSMDRDNEQFF	TGTGCCAGCAGTATGGACAGAGACAATGAGCAGTTCTTC
TRBV7-9	TRBD1	-	TRBJ1-4	CASSLESSGGSLFF	TGTGCCAGCAGCTTAGAGAGCTCAGGGGGATCTCTGTTTTTT
TRBV7-6	TRBD2	-	TRBJ2-2	CASSLGREDTGELFF	TGTGCCAGCAGCCTGGGGAGGGAGGACACCGGGGAGCTGTTTTTT
TRBV28	-	-	TRBJ2-7	CASTSGGVSSYEQYF	TGTGCCAGCACATCGGGCGGGGTAAGCTCCTACGAGCAGTACTTC
TRBV7-8	TRBD1	-	TRBJ2-5	CASSPRQGMLETQYF	TGTGCCAGCAGCCCCAGACAGGGGATGTTAGAGACCCAGTACTTC
TRBV7-2	TRBD1	few	TRBJ2-2	CASSSQGAGGELFF	TGTGCCAGCAGCTCCCAGGGGGCGGGCGGGGAGCTGTTTTTT
TRBV19	-	-	TRBJ2-5	CASSLQVQETQYF	TGTGCCAGTAGTCTCCAGGTGCAAGAGACCCAGTACTTC
TRBV28	-	few	TRBJ2-6	CASRGGANVLTF	TGTGCCAGCCGAGGGGGGGCCAACGTCCTGACTTTC
TRBV9	-	few	TRBJ1-2	CASSVYGGKGYTF	TGTGCCAGCAGCGTATACGGCGGGAAAGGCTACACCTTC
TRBV5-1	TRBD1	-	TRBJ2-2	CASSLGQGGSGELFF	TGCGCCAGCAGCTTGGGACAGGGGGGCTCCGGGGAGCTGTTTTTT
TRBV3-1/TRBV3-2	TRBD2	-	TRBJ2-3	CASSQSTSGADTQYF	TGTGCCAGCAGCCAATCAACTAGCGGGGCAGATACGCAGTATTTT
TRBV4-2	TRBD1	-	TRBJ1-1	CASSSQTGGSNTEAFF	TGTGCCAGCAGCTCACAGACAGGGGGCTCGAACACTGAAGCTTTCTTT
TRBV7-8	-	once	TRBJ2-1	CASSLRDTYNEQFF	TGTGCCAGCAGCCTCCGGGATACCTACAATGAGCAGTTCTTC
TRBV2	TRBD1	-	TRBJ1-4	CASSADRAGRKLFF	TGTGCCAGCAGCGCCGACAGGGCAGGTCGGAAACTGTTTTTT
TRBV12-3/TRBV12-4	-	-	TRBJ2-3	CASRFSATDTQYF	TGTGCCAGCAGATTTAGCGCTACAGATACGCAGTATTTT
TRBV4-3	-	-	TRBJ1-1	CASSQDLEILNTEAFF	TGCGCCAGCAGCCAAGATCTTGAGATTTTGAACACTGAAGCTTTCTTT
TRBV5-6	-	-	TRBJ1-2	CASSLKWAGMSFTF	TGTGCCAGCAGCTTGAAGTGGGCGGGGATGTCTTTCACCTTC
TRBV19	-	few	TRBJ1-5	CASSRGDFQPQHF	TGTGCCAGTAGCAGGGGAGACTTTCAGCCCCAGCATTTT
TRBV7-3	-	many	TRBJ2-1	CASSLSGERGEQFF	TGTGCCAGCAGCTTATCGGGGGAACGTGGTGAGCAGTTCTTC
TRBV7-6	TRBD1	-	TRBJ2-1	CASSFSRGRNNEQFF	TGTGCCAGCAGCTTTTCGAGGGGGCGTAACAATGAGCAGTTCTTC
TRBV5-1	TRBD1	-	TRBJ2-5	CASPTEDRVTKETQYF	TGCGCCAGCCCCACGGAGGACAGGGTAACCAAAGAGACCCAGTACTTC
TRBV5-5	TRBD1	-	TRBJ1-4	CASSLDPRTGNNEKLFF	TGTGCCAGCAGCTTGGATCCGAGGACAGGGAATAATGAAAAACTGTTTTTT
TRBV6-5	-	once	TRBJ1-5	CASNPQGYQPQHF	TGTGCCAGCAACCCACAGGGCTACCAGCCCCAGCATTTT
TRBV9	-	-	TRBJ2-7	CASSEGAGGSYEQYF	TGTGCCAGCAGCGAGGGGGCGGGAGGATCCTACGAGCAGTACTTC
TRBV5-1	TRBD2	-	TRBJ2-3	CASSLSTSGGTDTQYF	TGCGCCAGCAGTTTATCGACTAGCGGGGGCACAGATACGCAGTATTTT
TRBV9	TRBD2	-	TRBJ2-7	CASSPISGGGEQYF	TGTGCCAGCAGCCCGATCAGCGGGGGGGGCGAGCAGTACTTC
TRBV3-1/TRBV3-2	-	once	TRBJ1-1	CASSQGVVGSGGTEAFF	TGTGCCAGCAGCCAAGGGGTCGTTGGATCGGGGGGCACTGAAGCTTTCTTT
TRBV5-1	TRBD2	-	TRBJ2-3	CASSFGRGSYTDTQYF	TGCGCCAGCAGCTTTGGCCGCGGGAGTTACACAGATACGCAGTATTTT
TRBV7-9	-	-	TRBJ1-3	CASSLRGGGNTIYF	TGTGCCAGCAGCTTAAGGGGTGGAGGAAACACCATATATTTT
TRBV7-7	TRBD1	-	TRBJ2-1	CASSPGTGLNEQFF	TGTGCCAGCAGCCCCGGGACAGGGCTCAATGAGCAGTTCTTC
TRBV4-1	TRBD1	-	TRBJ2-3	CASSHLQGAGTDTQYF	TGCGCCAGCAGCCACTTACAGGGGGCAGGAACAGATACGCAGTATTTT